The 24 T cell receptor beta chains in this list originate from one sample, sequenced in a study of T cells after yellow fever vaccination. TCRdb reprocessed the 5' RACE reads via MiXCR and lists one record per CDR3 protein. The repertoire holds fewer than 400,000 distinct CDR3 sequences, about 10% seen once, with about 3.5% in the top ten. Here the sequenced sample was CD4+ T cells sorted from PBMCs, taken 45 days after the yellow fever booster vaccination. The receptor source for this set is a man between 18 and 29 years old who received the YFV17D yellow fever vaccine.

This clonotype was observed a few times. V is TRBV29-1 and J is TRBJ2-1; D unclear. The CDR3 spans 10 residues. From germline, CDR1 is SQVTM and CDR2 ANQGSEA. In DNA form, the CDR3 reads TGCAGTAGTTTCAGGAATGAGCAGTTCTTC. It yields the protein CSSFRNEQFF.

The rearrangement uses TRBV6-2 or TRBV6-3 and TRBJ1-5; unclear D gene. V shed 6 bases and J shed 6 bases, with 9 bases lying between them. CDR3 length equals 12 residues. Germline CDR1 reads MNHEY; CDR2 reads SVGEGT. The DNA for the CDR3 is TGTGCCAGCAGACCCCGGGGTCAGCCCCAGCATTTT. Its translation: CASRPRGQPQHF.

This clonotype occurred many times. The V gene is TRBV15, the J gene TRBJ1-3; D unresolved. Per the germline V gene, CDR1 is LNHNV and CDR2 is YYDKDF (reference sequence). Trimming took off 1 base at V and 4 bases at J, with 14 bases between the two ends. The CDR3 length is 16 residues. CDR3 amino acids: CATSRVPSRGGNTIYF. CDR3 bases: TGTGCCACCAGCAGAGTACCGTCTCGCGGGGGAAACACCATATATTTT.

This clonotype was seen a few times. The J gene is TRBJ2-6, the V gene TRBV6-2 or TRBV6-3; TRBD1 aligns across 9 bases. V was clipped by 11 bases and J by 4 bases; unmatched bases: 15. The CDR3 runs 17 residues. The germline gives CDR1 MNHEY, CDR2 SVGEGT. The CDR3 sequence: CAARGRQGVSGANVLTF. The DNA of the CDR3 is TGTGCCGCGAGGGGCCGACAGGGGGTTTCCGGGGCCAACGTCCTGACTTTC.

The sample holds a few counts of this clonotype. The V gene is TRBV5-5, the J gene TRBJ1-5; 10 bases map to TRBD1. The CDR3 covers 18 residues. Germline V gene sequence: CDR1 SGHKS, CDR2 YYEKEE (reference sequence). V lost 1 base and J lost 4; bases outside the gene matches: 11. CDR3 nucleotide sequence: TGTGCCAGCAGCTTGCCATACGCGGGACAGGGGAAAAATCAGCCCCAGCATTTT. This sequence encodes CASSLPYAGQGKNQPQHF.

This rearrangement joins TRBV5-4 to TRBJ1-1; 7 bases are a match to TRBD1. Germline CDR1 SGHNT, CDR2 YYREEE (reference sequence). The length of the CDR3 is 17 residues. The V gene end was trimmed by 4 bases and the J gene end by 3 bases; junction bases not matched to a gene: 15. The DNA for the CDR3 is TGTGCCAGCAGCCCCGACCGATTCGGGACAGCCTACACTGAAGCTTTCTTT. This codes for CASSPDRFGTAYTEAFF.

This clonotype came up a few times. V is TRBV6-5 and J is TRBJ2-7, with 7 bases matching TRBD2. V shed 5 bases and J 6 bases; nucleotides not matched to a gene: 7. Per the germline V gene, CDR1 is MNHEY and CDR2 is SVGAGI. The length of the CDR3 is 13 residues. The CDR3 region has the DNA TGTGCCAGCAGTACAGGACTAGTTGGCGAGCAGTACGTC. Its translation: CASSTGLVGEQYV.

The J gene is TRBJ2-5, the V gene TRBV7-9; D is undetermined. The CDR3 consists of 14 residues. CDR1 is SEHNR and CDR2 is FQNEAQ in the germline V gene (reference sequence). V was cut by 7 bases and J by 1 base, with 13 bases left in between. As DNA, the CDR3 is TGTGCCAGCACGCGTTTTGAGCGCCAAGAGACCCAGTACTTC. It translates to CASTRFERQETQYF.

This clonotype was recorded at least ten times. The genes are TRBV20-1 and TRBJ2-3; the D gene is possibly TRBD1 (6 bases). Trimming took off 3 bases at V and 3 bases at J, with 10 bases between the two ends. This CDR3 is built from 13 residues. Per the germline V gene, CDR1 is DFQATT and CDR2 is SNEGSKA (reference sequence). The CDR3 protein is CSASSTGTDTQYF. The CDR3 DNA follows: TGCAGTGCTAGCTCTACAGGGACAGATACGCAGTATTTT.

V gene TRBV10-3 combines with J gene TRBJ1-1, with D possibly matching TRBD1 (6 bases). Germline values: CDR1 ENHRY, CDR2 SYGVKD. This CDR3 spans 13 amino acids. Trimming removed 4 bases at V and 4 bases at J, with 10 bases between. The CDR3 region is CAISVSRGTEAFF. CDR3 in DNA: TGTGCCATCAGTGTTAGCAGGGGCACTGAAGCTTTCTTT.

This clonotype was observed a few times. CDR3 coding DNA: TGTGCCAGCAGCTTAGATGGGACAGGGGGCCAAGGGACTGAAGCTTTCTTT. Protein product: CASSLDGTGGQGTEAFF. The rearrangement links TRBV7-2 to TRBJ1-1; 12 bases are shared with TRBD1. CDR1 and CDR2 (germline): SGHTA, FQGNSA. The CDR3 runs to 17 residues. With V trimmed by 1 base and J by 5 bases, 8 bases remained unmatched.

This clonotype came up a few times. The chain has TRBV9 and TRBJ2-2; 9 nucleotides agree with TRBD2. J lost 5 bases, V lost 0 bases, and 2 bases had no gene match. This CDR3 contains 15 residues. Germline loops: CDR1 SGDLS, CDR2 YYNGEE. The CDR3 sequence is CASSVAAGGTGELFF. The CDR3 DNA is TGTGCCAGCAGCGTAGCGGCGGGGGGGACCGGGGAGCTGTTTTTT.

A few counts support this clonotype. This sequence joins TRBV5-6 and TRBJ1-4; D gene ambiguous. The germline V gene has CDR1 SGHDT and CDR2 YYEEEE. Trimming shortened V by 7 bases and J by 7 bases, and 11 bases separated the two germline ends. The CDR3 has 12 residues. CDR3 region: CASGRGAEKLFF. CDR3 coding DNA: TGTGCCAGCGGCCGGGGAGCTGAAAAACTGTTTTTT.

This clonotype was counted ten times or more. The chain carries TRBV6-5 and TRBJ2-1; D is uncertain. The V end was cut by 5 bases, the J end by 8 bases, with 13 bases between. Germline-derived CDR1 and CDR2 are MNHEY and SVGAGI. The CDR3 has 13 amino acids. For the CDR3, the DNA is TGTGCCAGCAGTCCTTCCCCCGGCCATGAGCAGTTCTTC. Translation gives CASSPSPGHEQFF.

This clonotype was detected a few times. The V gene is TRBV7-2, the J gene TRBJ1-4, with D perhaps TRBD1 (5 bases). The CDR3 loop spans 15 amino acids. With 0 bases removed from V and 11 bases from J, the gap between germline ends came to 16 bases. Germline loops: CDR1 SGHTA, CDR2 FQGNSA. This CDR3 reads CASSLAVAQGRKLFF. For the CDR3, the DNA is TGTGCCAGCAGCTTAGCTGTGGCCCAGGGAAGGAAACTGTTTTTT.

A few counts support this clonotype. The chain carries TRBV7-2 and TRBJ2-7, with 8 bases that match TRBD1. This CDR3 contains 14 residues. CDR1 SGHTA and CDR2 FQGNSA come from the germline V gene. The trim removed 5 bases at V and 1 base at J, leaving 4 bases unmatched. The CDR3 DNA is TGTGCCAGCAGCCGGGACAGGAGATCCTACGAGCAGTACGTC. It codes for CASSRDRRSYEQYV.

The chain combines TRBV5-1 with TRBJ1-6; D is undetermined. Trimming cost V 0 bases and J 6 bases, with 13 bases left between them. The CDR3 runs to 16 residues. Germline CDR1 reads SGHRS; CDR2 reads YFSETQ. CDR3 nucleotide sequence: TGCGCCAGCAGCTTGGTGGCAGGAGACTTTAATTCACCCCTCCACTTT. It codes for CASSLVAGDFNSPLHF.

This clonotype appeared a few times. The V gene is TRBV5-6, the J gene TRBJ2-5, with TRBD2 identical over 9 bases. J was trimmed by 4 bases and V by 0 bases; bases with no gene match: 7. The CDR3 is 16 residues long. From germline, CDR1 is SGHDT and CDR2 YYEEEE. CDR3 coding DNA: TGTGCCAGCAGCTTGGGTTTTGCGGGGGGGCGAGAGACCCAGTACTTC. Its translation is CASSLGFAGGRETQYF.

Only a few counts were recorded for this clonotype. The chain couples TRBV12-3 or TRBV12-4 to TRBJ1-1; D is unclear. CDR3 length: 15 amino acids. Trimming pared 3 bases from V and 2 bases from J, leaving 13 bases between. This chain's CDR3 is CASSLASGTNTEAFF. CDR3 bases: TGTGCCAGCAGTTTGGCCTCCGGAACTAACACTGAAGCTTTCTTT.

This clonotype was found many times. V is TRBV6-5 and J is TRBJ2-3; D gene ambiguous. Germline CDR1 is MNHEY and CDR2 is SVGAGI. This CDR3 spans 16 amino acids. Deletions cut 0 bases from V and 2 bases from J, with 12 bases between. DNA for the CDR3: TGTGCCAGCAGTTACTCGATGGCAGACCTCACAGATACGCAGTATTTT. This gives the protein CASSYSMADLTDTQYF.

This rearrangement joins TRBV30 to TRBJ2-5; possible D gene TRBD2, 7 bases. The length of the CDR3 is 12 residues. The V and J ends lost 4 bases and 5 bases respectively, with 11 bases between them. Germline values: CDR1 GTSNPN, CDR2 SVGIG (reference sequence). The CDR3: CAWTGGGETQYF. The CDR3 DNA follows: TGTGCCTGGACGGGGGGCGGGGAGACCCAGTACTTC. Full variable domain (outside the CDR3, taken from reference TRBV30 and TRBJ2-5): SQTIHQWPATLVQPVGSPLSLECTVEGTSNPNLYWYRQAAGRGLQLLFYSVGIGQISSEVPQNLSASRPQDRQFILSSKKLLLSDSGFYLCAWTGGGETQYFGPGTRLLVL.

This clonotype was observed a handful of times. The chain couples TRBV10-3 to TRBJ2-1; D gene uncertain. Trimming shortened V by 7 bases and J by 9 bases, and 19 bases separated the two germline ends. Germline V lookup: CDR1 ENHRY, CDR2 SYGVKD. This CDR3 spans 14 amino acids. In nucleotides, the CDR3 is TGTGCCATCACCGGAAGCCTCAGGTCCGGTGAGCAGTTCTTC. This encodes CAITGSLRSGEQFF.

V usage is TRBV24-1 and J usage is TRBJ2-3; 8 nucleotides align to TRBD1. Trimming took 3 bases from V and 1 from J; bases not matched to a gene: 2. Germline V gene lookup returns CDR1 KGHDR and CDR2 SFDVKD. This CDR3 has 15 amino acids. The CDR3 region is CATSDGGQGTDTQYF. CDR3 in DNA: TGTGCCACCAGTGATGGGGGACAGGGCACAGATACGCAGTATTTT.

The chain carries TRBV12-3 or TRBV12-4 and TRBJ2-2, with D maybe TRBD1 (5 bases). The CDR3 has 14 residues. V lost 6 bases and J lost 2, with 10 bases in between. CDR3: CASSQDRNTGELFF. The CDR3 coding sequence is TGTGCCAGCAGCCAAGACAGAAACACCGGGGAGCTGTTTTTT.